This T cell receptor (beta chain) was sequenced for a study of regulatory T cells in long-lasting Graves disease. This CDR3 comprises 14 residues. In germline, CDR1 is SGHAT, CDR2 FQNNGV. J lost 13 bases, V lost 4 bases, and 9 bases had no gene match. Time point reported: newly diagnosed GD, antithyroid drugs for less than 3 months. Preparation of the TCR library used RNA extracted from PBMCs. Each of the patients was recruited from an endocrinology department situated in Xi'an, China. Both iRepertoire HTBI primers and Arm-PCR of CDR3 regions were used to build the TCR beta libraries. TCRdb analysed the multiplex PCR reads with MiXCR anew, one entry per CDR3 protein. The data contain roughly 520,000 distinct CDR3 sequences, 12% of them singletons. Regarding this clonotype: This probably arose from a read error, given a far larger clone one base away.

This sample was also put to use in a study of T cells in Graves' hyperthyroidism and ophthalmopathy. That work adds: It was considered stable Graves' hyperthyroidism when ophthalmopathy did not progress within 18 months. Patients aged 18 to 65 with hyperthyroidism were newly diagnosed, with duration under 2 months. Among thyroid clonotypes expanded above 0.001, most also appeared in blood.

The sequence was obtained from a woman in her 30s with Graves disease. Here the sequenced sample was peripheral blood mononuclear cells (PBMCs), taken at new diagnosis, from a patient treated with antithyroid drugs. This chain uses TRBV11-2 with TRBJ2-1; 11 nucleotides align to TRBD2. The CDR3 loop reads CASSSLTSGETQFF. The CDR3 DNA follows: TGTGCCAGCAGCTCCTTGACTAGCGGGGAGACCCAGTTCTTC.